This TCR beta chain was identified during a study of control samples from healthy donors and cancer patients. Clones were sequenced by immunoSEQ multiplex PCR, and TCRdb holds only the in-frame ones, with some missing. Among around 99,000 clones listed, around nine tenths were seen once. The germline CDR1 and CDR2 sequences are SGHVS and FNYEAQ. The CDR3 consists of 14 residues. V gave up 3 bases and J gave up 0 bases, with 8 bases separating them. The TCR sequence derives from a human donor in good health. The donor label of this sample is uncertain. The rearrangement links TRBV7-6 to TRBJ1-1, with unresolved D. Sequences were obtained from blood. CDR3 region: CASSFNRMNTEAFF. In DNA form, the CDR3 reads TGTGCCAGCAGCTTTAATCGGATGAACACTGAAGCTTTCTTT.